This T cell receptor (beta chain) derives from a study of resident and recirculating memory T cells in vitiligo. The method was immunoSEQ multiplex PCR; TCRdb's version includes in-frame clones alone and lacks a portion of them. Here the sample spans around 40,000 clones, 85% to 95% being singletons. Germline V lookup: CDR1 WNHNN, CDR2 SYGVQD (reference sequence). The ends were cut back, 7 bases at V and 3 bases at J, with 34 bases in the middle. This CDR3 has 20 amino acids. The specimen sequenced was blood. The TCR originated in a male donor with vitiligo. The chain uses TRBV10-1 and TRBJ2-7; weak D call: TRBD1 (6 bases). The CDR3 is CASNHPRDTLRPVRFYEQYF. For the CDR3, the DNA is TGCGCCAGCAACCACCCCCGGGACACCCTTAGACCCGTAAGATTCTACGAGCAGTACTTC.